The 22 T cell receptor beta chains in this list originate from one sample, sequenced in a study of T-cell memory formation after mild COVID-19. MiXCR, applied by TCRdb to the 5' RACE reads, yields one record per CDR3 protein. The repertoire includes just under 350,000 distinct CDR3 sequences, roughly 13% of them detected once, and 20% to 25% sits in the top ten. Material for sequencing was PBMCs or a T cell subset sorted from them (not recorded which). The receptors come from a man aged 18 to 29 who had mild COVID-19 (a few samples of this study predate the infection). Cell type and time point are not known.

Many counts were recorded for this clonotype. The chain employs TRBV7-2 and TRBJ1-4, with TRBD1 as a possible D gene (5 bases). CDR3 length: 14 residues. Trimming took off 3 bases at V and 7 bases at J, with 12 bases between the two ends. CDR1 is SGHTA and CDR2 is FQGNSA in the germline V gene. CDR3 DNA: TGTGCCAGCAGCTTCGGGGGGGATAGTGAAAAACTGTTTTTT. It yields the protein CASSFGGDSEKLFF. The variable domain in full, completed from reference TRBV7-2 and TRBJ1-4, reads GAGVSQSPSNKVTEKGKDVELRCDPISGHTALYWYRQSLGQGLEFLIYFQGNSAPDKSGLPSDRFSAERTGGSVSTLTIQRTQQEDSAVYLCASSFGGDSEKLFFGSGTQLSVL.

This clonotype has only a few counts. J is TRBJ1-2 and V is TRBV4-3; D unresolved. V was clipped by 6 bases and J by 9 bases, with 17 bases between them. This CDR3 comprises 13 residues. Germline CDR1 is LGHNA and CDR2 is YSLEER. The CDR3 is CASRNREDQSYTF. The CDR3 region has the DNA TGCGCCAGCAGGAATAGGGAGGACCAGAGCTACACCTTC.

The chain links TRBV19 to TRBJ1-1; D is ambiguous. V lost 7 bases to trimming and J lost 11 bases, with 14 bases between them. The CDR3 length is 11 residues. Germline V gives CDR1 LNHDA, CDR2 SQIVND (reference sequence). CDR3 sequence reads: CASTIGPWAFF. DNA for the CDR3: TGTGCCAGTACCATCGGGCCGTGGGCTTTCTTT.

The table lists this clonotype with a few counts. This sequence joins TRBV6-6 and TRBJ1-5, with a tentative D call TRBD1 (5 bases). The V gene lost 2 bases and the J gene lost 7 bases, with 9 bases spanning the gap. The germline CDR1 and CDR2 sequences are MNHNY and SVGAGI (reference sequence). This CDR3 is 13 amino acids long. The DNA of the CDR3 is TGTGCCAGCAGTTACCCAGGGAGGCAGCCCCAGCATTTT. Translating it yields CASSYPGRQPQHF.

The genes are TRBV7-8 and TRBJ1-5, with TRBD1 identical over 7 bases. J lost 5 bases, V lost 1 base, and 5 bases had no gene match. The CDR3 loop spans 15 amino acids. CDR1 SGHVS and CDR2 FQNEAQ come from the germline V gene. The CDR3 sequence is CASSLVGTAYQPQHF. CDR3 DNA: TGTGCCAGCAGCTTAGTCGGGACAGCGTATCAGCCCCAGCATTTT.

CDR3 region: CASSRRAGGRNEQFF. The CDR3 DNA follows: TGTGCCAGCAGTCGTCGAGCGGGGGGGCGGAATGAGCAGTTCTTC. The chain combines TRBV6-6 with TRBJ2-1, with 10 bases identical to TRBD2. V shed 5 bases and J 7 bases; nucleotides not matched to a gene: 8. This CDR3 comprises 15 residues. Germline lookup yields CDR1 MNHNY and CDR2 SVGAGI (reference sequence).

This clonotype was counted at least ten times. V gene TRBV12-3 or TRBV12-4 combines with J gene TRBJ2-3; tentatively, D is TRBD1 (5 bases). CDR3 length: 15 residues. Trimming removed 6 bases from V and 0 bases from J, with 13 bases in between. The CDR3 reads CASSTLDRSTDTQYF. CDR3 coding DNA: TGTGCCAGCAGCACACTTGACAGAAGCACAGATACGCAGTATTTT.

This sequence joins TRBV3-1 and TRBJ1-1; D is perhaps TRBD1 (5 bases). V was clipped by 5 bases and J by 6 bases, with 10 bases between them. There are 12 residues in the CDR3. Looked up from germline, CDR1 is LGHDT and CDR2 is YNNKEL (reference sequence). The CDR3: CASSVGGAEAFF. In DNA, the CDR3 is TGTGCCAGCAGCGTCGGGGGGGCTGAAGCTTTCTTT.

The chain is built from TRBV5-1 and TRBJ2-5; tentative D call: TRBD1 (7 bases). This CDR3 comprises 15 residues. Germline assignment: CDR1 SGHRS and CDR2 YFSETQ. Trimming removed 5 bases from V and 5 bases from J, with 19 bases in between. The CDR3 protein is CASRIPSGGLETQYF. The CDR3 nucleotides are TGCGCCAGCAGGATCCCATCAGGGGGGCTTGAGACCCAGTACTTC.

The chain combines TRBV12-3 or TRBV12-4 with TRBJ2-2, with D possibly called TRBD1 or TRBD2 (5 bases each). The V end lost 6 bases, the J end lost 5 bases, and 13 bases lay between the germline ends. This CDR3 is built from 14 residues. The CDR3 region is CASRLRETTGELFF. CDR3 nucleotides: TGTGCCAGCAGACTCAGGGAGACAACCGGGGAGCTGTTTTTT.

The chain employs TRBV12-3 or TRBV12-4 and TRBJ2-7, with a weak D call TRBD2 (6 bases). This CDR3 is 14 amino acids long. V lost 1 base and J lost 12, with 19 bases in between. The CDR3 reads CASSLDGGTFRVYF. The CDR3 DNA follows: TGTGCCAGCAGTTTAGACGGGGGTACTTTCCGGGTGTACTTC.

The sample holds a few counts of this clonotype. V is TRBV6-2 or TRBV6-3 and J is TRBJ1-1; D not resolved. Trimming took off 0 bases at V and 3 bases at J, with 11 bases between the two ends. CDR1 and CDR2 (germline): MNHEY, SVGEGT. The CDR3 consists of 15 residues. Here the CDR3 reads CASSYSLAEHTEAFF. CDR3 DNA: TGTGCCAGCAGTTACTCCCTGGCCGAGCACACTGAAGCTTTCTTT.

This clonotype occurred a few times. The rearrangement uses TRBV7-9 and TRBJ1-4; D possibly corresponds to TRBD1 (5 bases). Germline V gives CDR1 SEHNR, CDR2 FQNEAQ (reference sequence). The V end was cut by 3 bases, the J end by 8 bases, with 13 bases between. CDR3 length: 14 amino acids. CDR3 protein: CASSLSQGSEKLFF. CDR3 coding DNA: TGTGCCAGCAGCTTGAGCCAGGGAAGCGAAAAACTGTTTTTT.

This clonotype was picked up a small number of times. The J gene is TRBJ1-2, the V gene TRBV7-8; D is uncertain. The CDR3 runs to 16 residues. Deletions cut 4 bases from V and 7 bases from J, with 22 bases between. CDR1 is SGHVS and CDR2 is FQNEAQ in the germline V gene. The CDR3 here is CASSSHRLPQRTGYTF. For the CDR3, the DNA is TGTGCCAGCAGCTCGCATAGGCTTCCCCAAAGGACTGGCTACACCTTC.

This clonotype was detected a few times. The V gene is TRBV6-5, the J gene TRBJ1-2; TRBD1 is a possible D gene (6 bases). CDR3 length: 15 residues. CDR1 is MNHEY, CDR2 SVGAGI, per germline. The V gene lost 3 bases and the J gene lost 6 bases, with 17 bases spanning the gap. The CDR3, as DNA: TGTGCCAGCAGTTATGTAGGGAGAGAGGGGGATGGCTACACCTTC. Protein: CASSYVGREGDGYTF.

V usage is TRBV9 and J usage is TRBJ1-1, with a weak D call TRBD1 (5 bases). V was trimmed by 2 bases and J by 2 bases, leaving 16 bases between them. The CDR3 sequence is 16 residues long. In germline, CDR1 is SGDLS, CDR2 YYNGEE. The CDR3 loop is CASSVGSTEINTEAFF. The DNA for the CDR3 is TGTGCCAGCAGCGTGGGATCGACAGAGATCAACACTGAAGCTTTCTTT.

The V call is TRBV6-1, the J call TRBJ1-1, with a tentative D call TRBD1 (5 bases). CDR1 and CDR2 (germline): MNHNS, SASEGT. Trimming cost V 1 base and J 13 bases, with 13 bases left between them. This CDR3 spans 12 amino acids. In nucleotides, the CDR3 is TGTGCCAGCAGTGAAGTTGAGGGACGCGGTTTCTTT. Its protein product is CASSEVEGRGFF.

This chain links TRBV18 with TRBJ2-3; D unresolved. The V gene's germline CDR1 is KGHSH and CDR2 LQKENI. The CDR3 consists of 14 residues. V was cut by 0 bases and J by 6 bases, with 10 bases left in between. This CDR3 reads CASSPPAAPDTQYF. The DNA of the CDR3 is TGTGCCAGCTCACCACCTGCAGCTCCCGATACGCAGTATTTT.

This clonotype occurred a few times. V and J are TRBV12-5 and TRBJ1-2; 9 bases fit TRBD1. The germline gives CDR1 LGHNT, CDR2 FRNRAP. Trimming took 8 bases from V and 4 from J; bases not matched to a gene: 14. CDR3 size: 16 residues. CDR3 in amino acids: CASSHNTGGAGYGYTF. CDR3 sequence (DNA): TGTGCTAGTTCCCATAATACAGGGGGCGCGGGCTATGGCTACACCTTC. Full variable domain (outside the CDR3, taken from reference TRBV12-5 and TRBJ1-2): DARVTQTPRHKVTEMGQEVTMRCQPILGHNTVFWYRQTMMQGLELLAYFRNRAPLDDSGMPKDRFSAEMPDATLATLKIQPSEPRDSAVYFCASSHNTGGAGYGYTFGSGTRLTVV.

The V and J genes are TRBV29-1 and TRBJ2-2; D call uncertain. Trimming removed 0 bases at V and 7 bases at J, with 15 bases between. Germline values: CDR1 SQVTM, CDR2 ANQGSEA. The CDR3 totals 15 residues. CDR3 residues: CSVEDPSRNYGELFF. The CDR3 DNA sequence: TGCAGCGTTGAAGATCCATCCCGAAACTACGGGGAGCTGTTTTTT.

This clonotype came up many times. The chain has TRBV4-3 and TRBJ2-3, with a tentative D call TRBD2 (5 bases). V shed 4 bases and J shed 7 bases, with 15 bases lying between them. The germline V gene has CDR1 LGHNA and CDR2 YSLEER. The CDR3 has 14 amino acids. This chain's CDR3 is CASSRESGTYTQYF. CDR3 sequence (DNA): TGCGCCAGCAGCCGGGAAAGCGGTACATATACGCAGTATTTT.

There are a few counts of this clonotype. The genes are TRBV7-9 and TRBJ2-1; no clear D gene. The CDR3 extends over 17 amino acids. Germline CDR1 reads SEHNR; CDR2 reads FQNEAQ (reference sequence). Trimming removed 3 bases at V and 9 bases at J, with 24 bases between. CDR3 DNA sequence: TGTGCCAGCAGCTTCAAGAGGTTCCCACTTATTCAGCCTGAGCAGTTCTTC. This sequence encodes CASSFKRFPLIQPEQFF.